This T cell receptor (beta chain) is drawn from a study of blood T cells in healthy people across ages (dated by TCRdb to the mid-2010s). In the study overall: In model experiments, template switching captured about one uniquely barcoded TCR beta cDNA molecule for every two T cells. The study measured age-related changes in TCR beta repertoire diversity using deep sequencing normalized with unique cDNA molecular identifiers. Donors were grouped into four age groups: young (average 16 years), middle-aged (less than 40), aged (around 56) and long-lived (approximately 78). Two additional independent replicas of 1 million unique cDNA reads from the same blood draw were analyzed for two donors (one aged 18 to 30 and one aged 80 or older).

Ends trimmed: V by 1 base, J by 3 bases; bases unmatched to a gene: 7. CDR1 and CDR2 are read off the germline V gene as MGHRA and YSYEKL. CDR3 length: 16 amino acids, cysteine to phenylalanine. The retained sequence is limited to the CDR3, 48 bases, with the frame set at the first base. Results the study describes overall, beyond this receptor: Observed TCR beta diversity per million T cells fell roughly linearly with age, and a significant reduction was already apparent by age roughly 40. Observed TCR beta diversity correlated strongly with the percentage of naive T cells measured by flow cytometry. Compared with the aged group, the long-lived group had more naive CD4+ T cells, fewer expanded clones and increased TCR diversity, suggesting age selection. Estimates of total diversity based on one million sequenced T cells were regarded as lower bounds and as underestimates. Conclusive comparison of naive and antigen-experienced compartments was prevented by the profiling of bulk unsorted PBMCs. Donor CMV infection status was unknown, potentially confounding age-related changes in expanded clonotypes.

This clonotype showed up just a few times. This receptor's antigen is unknown. Base qualities were left out, and no much larger clone turns up one base away. The donors were roughly 40 Caucasian individuals from Russia, aged roughly 6 to 100 years, who were systemically healthy. Each donor gave around 9 milliliters of peripheral blood, collected into EDTA-treated Vacutainer tubes. Ficoll-Paque density-gradient centrifugation was used to isolate PBMCs, with at least 7 million per sample. Trizol reagent was used to extract total RNA from PBMCs, with at least 6 micrograms per sample. The percentages of naive CD45RAhigh/CD27high T cells were determined by flow cytometry on a PBMC aliquot from every donor. The method was 5' RACE. Sequencing relied on an Illumina HiSeq 2500. A second roughly 6 to 12 cycle PCR used a sample-barcoded 5' primer and a J-beta primer mix. A unique molecular identifier was introduced onto each TCR beta cDNA molecule by a template-switch 5' adaptor carrying 12 random nucleotides. Each sample yielded at least 2.5 million CDR3-containing paired-end reads. The Mint cDNA synthesis kit, primed by a TRBC-specific oligonucleotide, was used to synthesize first-strand cDNA from all RNA. All cDNA was treated with uracil-DNA glycosylase and then went through a first 18-cycle PCR with the universal primers M1SS and BC2_uni_R. Concerning the study's data processing: For normalization, 1 million high-quality reads were randomly selected from each sample, with every read carrying a distinct molecular identifier. Instead of being binned into consensus sequences, reads with shared molecular identifiers were discarded. MiTCR, with a Q25 quality threshold and the strictest error-elimination algorithm, was used for CDR3 identification, clonotype clustering and error correction. A nonparametric unseen species model with Euler transformation was used to estimate a lower bound on total TCR beta diversity. TCRdb redid the processing of the public reads, applying fastp at Q25 and MiXCR, and retained in-frame beta chains. Identical CDR3 protein sequences are pooled into one entry, listed with their most common genes and DNA. TCRdb's processing, not the authors' own work, is the source of the V and J calls. Within this sample are some 1,000,000 distinct CDR3 sequences, with less than 25% of them counted one time only. In total, the top ten clones hold about 0.69% of the sample.

The same sample was also used in a study of T cells of mothers and their children. As noted in the second study: The donors were nine systemically healthy Caucasian individuals, made up of three mothers and their six children. cDNA synthesis used all of the extracted RNA, with around 1.6 ug of RNA in each 15 ul reaction. Sample barcodes and 2-4 random nucleotides were added via the M1S primer in the second PCR. Over 8 million TCR beta CDR3 reads were obtained for each mother, and 2.5 million to 3 million reads were obtained for each child. Thymic selection similarly shapes TCR recombination output in related and unrelated pairs, with minor effect from inherited differences. Normalized repertoire overlap in related mother-child pairs was always slightly higher than in unrelated mother-child pairs, but the difference was never significant. No persistent microchimeric T cell clones were found, with a detection sensitivity of approximately 100 clones per million clonotypes. Deep NGS was used in the study to compare the TCR beta repertoires of mothers and children and to look for features that separate related mother-child pairs from unrelated individuals. On average, the children were approximately 11 +/- 4 years old, while the mothers were around 40 +/- 4 years old. Libraries were sequenced on Illumina HiSeq 2000 with 100+100 nt paired-end reads after adapter ligation with NEBNext reagents. Mother and child libraries were prepared a month apart and sequenced in separate runs to prevent cross-contamination. Between 500,000 and 2,000,000 distinct TCR beta clonotypes were identified per donor. Naive TCR beta clonotypes were estimated from low-frequency clonotypes matched to each donor's FACS-determined naive share, without sorting.

The sequencing sample was made of blood. The chain was built from TRBV4-1 and TRBJ2-7, with 9 central nucleotides matching TRBD1. The source of this sequence is a girl aged 2-10 years in good health. The DNA reads as follows: TGCGCCAGCAGCCAAGCGTTCGGGACAGGGAACTACGAGCAGTACTTC. Translation gives CASSQAFGTGNYEQYF.